This TCR beta chain is drawn from a study of radiation and T cells in renal cell carcinoma (TCRdb year 2020). Turning to the overall study: The samples were drawn from a clinical trial, where primary renal cell carcinomas were treated with 15 Gy of stereotactic body radiation therapy and then removed by nephrectomy 4 weeks afterward. Across all 50 or so samples, 4,016,671 unique CDR3 nucleotide sequences, encoding about 3,000,000 unique CDR3 amino acid sequences, were identified. A total of 50 to 60 samples underwent TCR beta sequencing, made up of some 26 tumors and approximately 27 peripheral blood samples. General study outcomes and caveats: In blood, the top tumor clonotypes increased between baseline and 2 weeks post-radiation and then shrank by 4 weeks, which suggests that tumor-resident clones expanded only transiently. Because pretreatment tumor biopsies were not available, the study could not determine whether clonotypes were already present within the tumor at baseline. Blood repertoire dynamics were not followed beyond 4 weeks after treatment. With a single-armed trial design, the study had no way to address how radiation dose or scheduling affects the TCR repertoire.

On this clone itself: This receptor's antigen is unknown. Base-call qualities are not available, and no considerably larger clone is one nucleotide away.

The time point label of this sample denotes: baseline pretreatment blood. What this sample's treatment or condition label stands for: 15 Gy SBRT to primary tumor, nephrectomy 4 weeks later. To follow tumor-enriched clonotypes, peripheral blood was collected serially from radiation-treated patients at baseline and again at 2 weeks and 4 weeks after SBRT. Every patient's renal cell carcinoma showed clear cell pathology. The QIAamp DNA Blood Mini Kit (Qiagen) was used to prepare genomic DNA for TCR sequencing. The analyses included only samples that passed all quality control checks. Following the manufacturer's recommendations, the immunoSEQ kit was used to generate TCR beta libraries from genomic DNA. To prepare the libraries, a first multiplex PCR with proprietary primers was run, followed by a second PCR that added unique barcodes, and a bead cleanup was done after each round. Each sample batch included a kit-provided positive control reaction and a negative control reaction. The final libraries underwent checking on an Agilent 4200 TapeStation D1000 ScreenTape, volumetric pooling, and quantification by qPCR. Sequencing was performed on an Illumina NextSeq500 using a MidOutput 150-cycle cartridge, with 156 Read1 cycles, 15 Index1 cycles, and the kit custom primers. The pooled library was loaded at roughly 0.93 pM, with an approximately 21% PhiX control spiked in. As for the authors' bioinformatics: Vendor-processed data were analyzed in R, and a clonotype was defined as all T cells sharing the same CDR3 nucleotide sequence. In the clone abundance analyses, frequencies were normalized to the 10,000 most abundant clones in each sample. Before analysis, public T cell clones were removed, and these numbered fewer than five per sample on average. Tumor-enriched clonotypes and baseline blood-enriched clonotypes were defined as those with an abundance difference of at least 32-fold between compartments. A beta-binomial differential abundance model was used to identify clonotypes that were expanded or contracted between blood time points. Tumor-blood repertoire similarity was measured with the Baroni-Urbani and Buser coefficient, and groups were compared using two-tailed Wilcoxon tests in R. What TCRdb holds here is the immuneACCESS table cut down to in-frame rearrangements. Part of the clones is not present; checked against another copy, under half of the missing clones reflect an unresolved V gene, and the others are unexplained. The V and J calls and clone size come from that table; D and trimming were worked out from the DNA. The sample table holds around 140,000 clones, of which about nine tenths were seen once. The ten largest clones represent around 4% of the sample.

The CDR3 numbers 14 residues from cysteine through phenylalanine. Only CDR3 DNA is held: 42 bases, read in frame from base 1. The germline V gene provides CDR1 MDHEN and CDR2 SYDVKM. V drops 8 bases and J drops 3 bases, leaving 17 bases in between. This sequence was found in a woman in her 70s with renal cell carcinoma. Sequences were derived from blood, sampled from a patient whose treatment included radiotherapy and nephrectomy. Here the chain combines TRBV28 and TRBJ2-7; the D gene cannot be named for sure. The DNA sequence is given as TGTGCCAGCGCCCTCAGCCGACGGAACTACGAGCAGTACTTC. The translation is CASALSRRNYEQYF.